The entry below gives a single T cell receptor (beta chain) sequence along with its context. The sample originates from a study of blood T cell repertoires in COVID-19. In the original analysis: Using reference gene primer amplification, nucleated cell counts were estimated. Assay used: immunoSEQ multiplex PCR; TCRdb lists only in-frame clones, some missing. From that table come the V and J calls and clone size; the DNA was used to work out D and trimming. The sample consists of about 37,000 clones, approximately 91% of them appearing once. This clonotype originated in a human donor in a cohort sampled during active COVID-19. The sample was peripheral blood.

The CDR3 sequence: CASSISIRGGSYEQYF. CDR3 DNA sequence: TGTGCCAGTAGTATTAGTATCCGGGGGGGATCCTACGAGCAGTACTTC. V is TRBV19 and J is TRBJ2-7, with TRBD2 identical over 8 bases. The CDR3 length is 16 residues. Germline V gene data show CDR1 as LNHDA and CDR2 as SQIVND (reference sequence). V was pared by 3 bases and J by 1 base, with 8 bases of the junction left unmatched.